This record covers a single T cell receptor (beta chain). Its target is unknown. The data were obtained in a study of vaccination effects on CD4 cells after COVID-19. Notes on the study in general: Both infection-induced and vaccine-induced clones contracted markedly at late post-vaccination timepoints. Convalescent patients were scarce in the study, and it lacked early post-infection timepoints.

The germline V gene encodes CDR1 ENHRY and CDR2 SYGVKD. This CDR3 region has 12 residues. J was trimmed by 4 bases and V by 7 bases; bases with no gene match: 2. ViraFEST assay sequencing came after antigen-specific CD4+ T cells were expanded with viral peptide pools. Having been cultured for less than 12 days, the cells underwent CD4+ T cell isolation. Vaccinees lacked prior SARS-CoV-2 infection and tested negative for nucleocapsid antibodies. It was on days 3 and 7 that half the medium was replaced with IL-2 medium. The method was immunoSEQ multiplex PCR; TCRdb's version includes in-frame clones alone and lacks a portion of them. This sample has more than 40,000 clones; more than 60% occur once, and the top ten carry roughly 24%.

The chain combines TRBV10-3 with TRBJ2-7; 9 bases map to TRBD1. The specimen was CD4+ T cells from PBMCs cultured with HCoV-OC43 spike peptides, collected before COVID-19 vaccination. Subset indicated: HCoV-OC43 spike overlapping peptide pool stimulation. The TCR was taken from a human donor who received a COVID-19 vaccine. DNA for the CDR3: TGTGCCATCACCGGGACAGGGTACGAGCAGTACTTC. Translating gives CAITGTGYEQYF.